This entry lists 32 T cell receptor beta chains sequenced from one sample in a study of cytomegalovirus exposure and HLA in healthy donors. The PCR contained 60 Vbeta and 13 Jbeta primers. TCRdb's table, derived via immunoSEQ multiplex PCR, lists solely in-frame clones and lacks some. Among 90,000 to 120,000 clones listed, about 74% were seen once. Sequencing used PBMCs. All receptors come from a woman younger than 35 in good health and CMV-seropositive.

This chain joins TRBV4-1 and TRBJ2-7; D gene uncertain. V lost 1 base and J lost 1, with 5 bases in between. The CDR3 sequence is 13 residues long. The germline CDR1 and CDR2 sequences are MGHRA and YSYEKL. The CDR3 sequence is CASSQGASYEQYF. For the CDR3, the DNA is TGCGCCAGCAGCCAAGGCGCGTCCTACGAGCAGTACTTC.

The chain has TRBV6-1 and TRBJ2-3; D possibly corresponds to TRBD2 (7 bases). Per germline, CDR1 MNHNS and CDR2 SASEGT. V dropped 2 bases and J dropped 4 bases, with 16 bases sitting between them. The CDR3 extends over 16 amino acids. The CDR3 DNA follows: TGTGCCAGCAGTGAAAGGGGGGCGGGAGCCTCAGATACGCAGTATTTT. Its translation: CASSERGAGASDTQYF.

This clone was seen just once. The gene calls are TRBV9 and TRBJ2-1; TRBD2 matches at 12 bases. The CDR3 spans 17 residues. J lost 7 bases, V lost 1 base, and 9 bases had no gene match. The germline gives CDR1 SGDLS, CDR2 YYNGEE. The CDR3 is CASSVSTSGSLPNEQFF. In nucleotides, the CDR3 is TGTGCCAGCAGCGTATCGACTAGCGGGAGCCTACCGAATGAGCAGTTCTTC.

The CDR3 DNA sequence: TGTGCCAGCAGTCCGACGACTAGCGGCCCCTCCTACGAGCAGTACTTC. Amino acids: CASSPTTSGPSYEQYF. The chain carries TRBV27 and TRBJ2-7, with 9 nucleotides matching TRBD2. Germline trimming cut 5 bases from V and 0 bases from J; bases unmatched to any gene: 8. Looked up from germline, CDR1 is MNHEY and CDR2 is SMNVEV (reference sequence). There are 16 residues in the CDR3.

The genes are TRBV6-6 and TRBJ1-3; 7 bases fit TRBD1. This CDR3 contains 15 residues. Germline CDR1 reads MNHNY; CDR2 reads SVGAGI (reference sequence). Germline trimming cut 1 base from V and 4 bases from J; bases unmatched to any gene: 4. Written as DNA, the CDR3 is TGTGCCAGCAGTTACTACACAGGGGCCGGAAACACCATATATTTT. Amino acids: CASSYYTGAGNTIYF.

The rearrangement uses TRBV7-9 and TRBJ1-1; maybe TRBD1 (6 bases). V was cut by 4 bases and J by 1 base, with 7 bases left in between. This CDR3 is built from 13 residues. Germline V gene sequence: CDR1 SEHNR, CDR2 FQNEAQ (reference sequence). The CDR3 sequence is CASSSQGNTEAFF. The CDR3 coding sequence is TGTGCCAGCAGCTCACAGGGGAACACTGAAGCTTTCTTT.

The chain joins TRBV28 to TRBJ1-1, with a weak D call TRBD1 (5 bases). The germline CDR1 and CDR2 sequences are MDHEN and SYDVKM. The germline V and J ends were trimmed by 3 bases and 1 base, with 12 bases remaining between them. The CDR3 runs 15 residues. The CDR3 is CASSFGDRPNTEAFF. The CDR3 DNA sequence: TGTGCCAGCAGTTTTGGAGACAGACCGAACACTGAAGCTTTCTTT.

The genes are TRBV6-5 and TRBJ2-1; TRBD1 matches 7 bases. The CDR3 runs to 13 residues. Unmatched junction bases numbered 7, after V lost 6 bases and J lost 8 bases. CDR1 is MNHEY, CDR2 SVGAGI, per germline. The CDR3: CASSYDRDHEQFF. CDR3 nucleotides: TGTGCCAGCAGCTATGACAGGGATCATGAGCAGTTCTTC.

The V and J genes are TRBV27 and TRBJ1-2; the D gene is possibly TRBD1 (6 bases). Trimming took off 7 bases at V and 5 bases at J, with 17 bases between the two ends. The CDR3 runs 14 residues. Per germline, CDR1 MNHEY and CDR2 SMNVEV (reference sequence). The CDR3 is CASKIGGAGYGYTF. As DNA, the CDR3 is TGTGCCAGCAAGATTGGGGGCGCGGGTTATGGCTACACCTTC.

V gene TRBV11-2 combines with J gene TRBJ2-7, with D perhaps matching TRBD2 (6 bases). Germline assignment: CDR1 SGHAT and CDR2 FQNNGV. This CDR3 is built from 14 residues. V lost 0 bases and J 2 bases, leaving 8 bases between the germline ends. The CDR3 DNA sequence: TGTGCCAGCAGCTTAGAAGCGGGCACCTACGAGCAGTACTTC. Protein product: CASSLEAGTYEQYF.

V usage is TRBV11-2 and J usage is TRBJ2-1; 9 nucleotides align to TRBD2. V lost 4 bases to trimming and J lost 10 bases; unmatched junction nucleotides: 8. The CDR3 covers 14 residues. The germline CDR1 and CDR2 sequences are SGHAT and FQNNGV. Here the CDR3 reads CASSSVAGVREQFF. The DNA for the CDR3 is TGTGCCAGCAGCTCGGTAGCGGGAGTTCGAGAGCAGTTCTTC.

The rearrangement uses TRBV27 and TRBJ1-5, with D uncertain. Looked up from germline, CDR1 is MNHEY and CDR2 is SMNVEV (reference sequence). This CDR3 region has 14 residues. V was cut by 6 bases and J by 0 bases, with 9 bases left in between. The CDR3 region has the DNA TGTGCCAGCAGGTTCTACGGTAGCAATCAGCCCCAGCATTTT. It encodes CASRFYGSNQPQHF.

This clone was counted once. The chain combines TRBV4-1 with TRBJ1-5; 7 nucleotides line up with TRBD1. The germline V gene encodes CDR1 MGHRA and CDR2 YSYEKL. The CDR3 covers 16 residues. The J segment lost 1 base and the V segment lost 4 bases, leaving 7 bases of the junction unmatched. The CDR3 protein is CASSRFATGSNQPQHF. The DNA for the CDR3 is TGCGCCAGCAGCCGTTTCGCGACAGGGAGCAATCAGCCCCAGCATTTT.

This sequence joins TRBV27 and TRBJ2-7; 9 positions match TRBD2. V shed 5 bases, J shed 3 bases, and the junction held 11 bases outside the gene matches. CDR1 and CDR2 from the germline V gene are MNHEY and SMNVEV (reference sequence). The CDR3 is 16 residues long. The CDR3: CASSETVERGDYEQYF. CDR3 DNA: TGTGCCAGCAGTGAAACGGTTGAGCGGGGGGACTACGAGCAGTACTTC.

This clone was counted once. The CDR3 sequence is CASSMDRAPNYGYTF. In DNA, the CDR3 is TGTGCCAGCAGTATGGACAGGGCTCCTAACTATGGCTACACCTTC. The rearrangement uses TRBV6-5 and TRBJ1-2; 8 bases map to TRBD1. The CDR3 runs 15 residues. Germline CDR1 reads MNHEY; CDR2 reads SVGAGI. The trim removed 5 bases at V and 0 bases at J, leaving 5 bases unmatched.

In its sample, this clone was seen once. V is TRBV19 and J is TRBJ2-4; 11 bases map to TRBD2. Germline V gene data show CDR1 as LNHDA and CDR2 as SQIVND (reference sequence). The CDR3 totals 20 residues. V was clipped by 4 bases and J by 0 bases; unmatched bases: 14. The DNA for the CDR3 is TGTGCCAGTAGTAACCGTGGGACTAGCGGACGTATTCTAGCCAAAAACATTCAGTACTTC. Translation gives CASSNRGTSGRILAKNIQYF.

The rearrangement joins TRBV30 to TRBJ1-2; possibly TRBD1 for D (6 bases). Germline-derived CDR1 and CDR2 are GTSNPN and SVGIG (reference sequence). The CDR3 consists of 13 residues. V was cut by 5 bases and J by 5 bases, with 15 bases left in between. CDR3 bases: TGTGCCTGGGGTTGGGGAGGGGGGTATGGCTACACCTTC. This encodes CAWGWGGGYGYTF.

The genes are TRBV4-2 and TRBJ2-3, with TRBD2 matching over 7 bases. The CDR3 has 15 amino acids. Looked up from germline, CDR1 is LGHNA and CDR2 is YNFKEQ. J lost 8 bases, V lost 0 bases, and 8 bases had no gene match. CDR3 loop: CASSQDLPIAGTQYF. The CDR3 nucleotides read TGTGCCAGCAGCCAAGATCTTCCTATAGCGGGTACGCAGTATTTT.

The sample holds a few counts of this clone. The V call is TRBV11-3, the J call TRBJ2-2; 9 nucleotides match TRBD2. Losses at the gene ends were 2 bases for V and 6 bases for J; bases not matched to a gene: 4. The CDR3 covers 15 residues. CDR1 is SGHNT, CDR2 YENEEA, per germline. The CDR3 DNA reads TGTGCCAGCAGCTTAATAGCGGGAGTGGCCGGGGAGCTGTTTTTT. Its translation is CASSLIAGVAGELFF.

DNA of the CDR3: TGTGCCAGCAGCCCGGGACAGTCCTACGAGCAGTACTTC. Amino acids: CASSPGQSYEQYF. The chain recombines TRBV7-3 with TRBJ2-7; 7 nucleotides match TRBD1. Germline trimming cut 5 bases from V and 1 base from J; bases unmatched to any gene: 2. CDR1 and CDR2 (germline): SGHTA, FQGTGA. The CDR3 length is 13 residues.

The gene calls are TRBV5-1 and TRBJ1-4, with 9 positions matching TRBD1. Per the germline V gene, CDR1 is SGHRS and CDR2 is YFSETQ. The trim removed 4 bases at V and 7 bases at J, leaving 8 bases unmatched. This CDR3 comprises 15 residues. The CDR3 protein is CASSPQDRGFEKLFF. CDR3 DNA: TGCGCCAGCAGCCCGCAGGACAGGGGTTTTGAAAAACTGTTTTTT.

This chain joins TRBV30 and TRBJ1-2; D unclear. Between the trimmed V and J ends, which lost 5 bases and 3 bases, there was a span of 10 bases. Germline-derived CDR1 and CDR2 are GTSNPN and SVGIG (reference sequence). The CDR3 spans 12 residues. This chain's CDR3 is CAWALGDYGYTF. The CDR3 region has the DNA TGTGCCTGGGCCCTAGGCGACTATGGCTACACCTTC.

CDR3 bases: TGCAGCGTATCGACAGGGACTTACGAGCAGTACTTC. Translation gives CSVSTGTYEQYF. The chain joins TRBV29-1 to TRBJ2-5, with D possibly being TRBD1 (7 bases). The last part of the DNA fits TRBJ2-7 better; the J call may be wrong. From germline, CDR1 is SQVTM and CDR2 ANQGSEA. The CDR3 is 12 amino acids.

The chain joins TRBV7-2 to TRBJ1-5, with 9 bases lining up with TRBD1. CDR1 is SGHTA and CDR2 is FQGNSA in the germline V gene. The length of the CDR3 is 15 residues. V lost 5 bases, J lost 5 bases, and 7 bases stayed unmatched. DNA for the CDR3: TGTGCCAGCAGCACCGGGACAGGGTTATATCAGCCCCAGCATTTT. It encodes CASSTGTGLYQPQHF.

The V gene is TRBV28, the J gene TRBJ2-5, with 8 positions matching TRBD2. CDR1 MDHEN and CDR2 SYDVKM come from the germline V gene. Unmatched junction bases numbered 5, after V lost 3 bases and J lost 5 bases. This CDR3 is 14 amino acids long. CDR3: CASSLTGGGETQYF. The DNA of the CDR3 is TGTGCCAGCAGTTTGACGGGAGGGGGGGAGACCCAGTACTTC.

The V gene is TRBV4-2, the J gene TRBJ2-7; TRBD2 aligns across 11 bases. Germline V gene sequence: CDR1 LGHNA, CDR2 YNFKEQ. The CDR3 covers 16 residues. The J segment lost 3 bases and the V segment lost 4 bases, leaving 8 bases of the junction unmatched. CDR3 residues: CASSPLLAGEVYEQYF. The CDR3 bases are TGTGCCAGCAGCCCTTTACTAGCGGGAGAGGTCTACGAGCAGTACTTC.

The chain joins TRBV5-1 to TRBJ2-1; 7 nucleotides match TRBD2. This CDR3 has 16 amino acids. Trimming at V came to 0 bases and at J to 3 bases, leaving 6 bases not matched to a gene. Germline V gene sequence: CDR1 SGHRS, CDR2 YFSETQ. The CDR3 nucleotides read TGCGCCAGCAGCTTGGGGGGGACTACCCTCTACAATGAGCAGTTCTTC. Translating gives CASSLGGTTLYNEQFF.

This chain joins TRBV27 and TRBJ2-3, with TRBD2 matching over 10 bases. V shed 2 bases, J shed 1 base, and the junction held 0 bases outside the gene matches. This CDR3 is 15 amino acids long. The germline V gene encodes CDR1 MNHEY and CDR2 SMNVEV (reference sequence). The CDR3: CASSLLAGGTDTQYF. CDR3 coding DNA: TGTGCCAGCAGTTTACTAGCGGGAGGCACAGATACGCAGTATTTT.

This clone showed up just once. The rearrangement uses TRBV9 and TRBJ1-2, with D hard to call. The germline CDR1 and CDR2 sequences are SGDLS and YYNGEE. The germline V and J ends were trimmed by 1 base and 3 bases, with 7 bases remaining between them. The CDR3 has 13 residues. The CDR3: CASSVRRDYGYTF. The CDR3 region has the DNA TGTGCCAGCAGCGTACGGCGGGACTATGGCTACACCTTC. The whole variable domain, remainder taken from reference TRBV9 and TRBJ1-2, is DSGVTQTPKHLITATGQRVTLRCSPRSGDLSVYWYQQSLDQGLQFLIQYYNGEERAKGNILERFSAQQFPDLHSELNLSSLELGDSALYFCASSVRRDYGYTFGSGTRLTVV.

This chain uses TRBV5-8 with TRBJ1-1; D gene uncertain. The germline gives CDR1 SGHTS, CDR2 YDEGEE. V lost 5 bases and J 13 bases, leaving 21 bases between the germline ends. The CDR3 covers 13 residues. Here the CDR3 reads CASSYDRGPDIFF. The CDR3 region has the DNA TGTGCCAGCAGTTACGACCGAGGCCCCGATATTTTCTTT.

This clone was observed a handful of times. J is TRBJ1-6 and V is TRBV2; TRBD1 matches 9 bases. CDR3 length: 15 amino acids. V dropped 0 bases and J dropped 7; count of bases not matched to a gene: 1. Germline-derived CDR1 and CDR2 are SNHLY and FYNNEI. This CDR3 reads CASSEATGGNSPLHF. The CDR3 DNA follows: TGTGCCAGCAGTGAAGCGACAGGGGGAAATTCACCCCTCCACTTT.

Here the CDR3 DNA reads TGTGCCAGCAGCCAGGGTCTTGGACTAGCGGGAGGGGCATCGGCCAAAAACATTCAGTACTTC. This sequence encodes CASSQGLGLAGGASAKNIQYF. This chain links TRBV4-2 with TRBJ2-4; 15 nucleotides line up with TRBD2. This CDR3 comprises 21 residues. Germline CDR1 and CDR2: LGHNA and YNFKEQ. Unmatched junction bases numbered 13, after V lost 3 bases and J lost 1 base.